These 26 T cell receptor beta chains share one sample of origin, sequenced in a study of T cell changes during pregnancy in multiple sclerosis (dated by TCRdb to 2018 to 2020). Receptor amplification or capture employed the immunoSEQ multiplex PCR assay. TCRdb mirrors the immuneACCESS table, restricted to in-frame sequences. Some clones are absent from its copies; in checked studies, under half trace to an unresolved V gene, and the reason for the others is unknown. Counted in this sample were around 99,000 clones; over 80% of them appeared once. About 2.7% of the sample is held by the ten biggest clonotypes. The source was peripheral blood, collected in the first trimester of pregnancy. These receptors came from a female donor with multiple sclerosis, enrolled in a pregnancy study.

This chain links TRBV6-5 with TRBJ2-3, with D uncertain. The CDR3 is 14 residues long. V was clipped by 0 bases and J by 4 bases, with 8 bases between them. Germline V gene data show CDR1 as MNHEY and CDR2 as SVGAGI. The CDR3 protein is CASSYSAGSDTQYF. The CDR3 region has the DNA TGTGCCAGCAGTTACTCTGCCGGTTCAGATACGCAGTATTTT.

This chain uses TRBV25-1 with TRBJ2-1, with D possibly matching TRBD2 (5 bases). The CDR3 runs 11 residues. CDR1 is MGHDK, CDR2 SYGVNS, per germline. V was pared by 2 bases and J by 12 bases, with 8 bases between. CDR3 residues: CASSEGRGQFF. The CDR3 nucleotides read TGTGCCAGCAGTGAAGGGAGAGGGCAGTTCTTC.

This chain uses TRBV6-6 with TRBJ1-5; D is perhaps TRBD1 (5 bases). Looked up from germline, CDR1 is MNHNY and CDR2 is SVGAGI (reference sequence). The length of the CDR3 is 12 residues. The V end was cut by 7 bases, the J end by 4 bases, with 8 bases between. The DNA for the CDR3 is TGTGCCAGCATCGGGGGAAATCAGCCCCAGCATTTT. As protein: CASIGGNQPQHF.

V usage is TRBV9 and J usage is TRBJ2-7; D uncertain. The CDR3 runs to 14 residues. Germline CDR1 and CDR2: SGDLS and YYNGEE. V shed 1 base and J shed 2 bases, with 10 bases lying between them. The CDR3 loop reads CASSVNLLTYEQYF. CDR3 nucleotides: TGTGCCAGCAGCGTAAATTTACTCACCTACGAGCAGTACTTC. The whole variable domain, filled in from reference TRBV9 and TRBJ2-7, reads DSGVTQTPKHLITATGQRVTLRCSPRSGDLSVYWYQQSLDQGLQFLIQYYNGEERAKGNILERFSAQQFPDLHSELNLSSLELGDSALYFCASSVNLLTYEQYFGPGTRLTVT.

In its sample, this clone was seen once. The chain joins TRBV7-8 to TRBJ1-5; the D is unclear. The CDR3 has 16 residues. Germline V gene lookup returns CDR1 SGHVS and CDR2 FQNEAQ. V was shortened by 4 bases and J by 1 base, with 14 bases between the two germline ends. The CDR3 protein is CASSSNSGMSNQPQHF. The CDR3 DNA reads TGTGCCAGCAGCTCCAATTCCGGGATGAGCAATCAGCCCCAGCATTTT.

This chain connects TRBV6-1 to TRBJ2-7; TRBD2 aligns across 10 bases. The CDR3 totals 13 residues. Germline values: CDR1 MNHNS, CDR2 SASEGT. V shed 7 bases and J 7 bases; nucleotides not matched to a gene: 7. CDR3 in amino acids: CASTTSGPREQYF. The CDR3 region has the DNA TGTGCCAGCACGACTAGCGGGCCTCGGGAGCAGTACTTC.

The V call is TRBV5-4, the J call TRBJ2-2, with 13 positions matching TRBD2. The CDR3 has 17 amino acids. The V gene's germline CDR1 is SGHNT and CDR2 YYREEE (reference sequence). The V segment lost 6 bases and the J segment 3 bases; nucleotides outside the gene matches: 8. The CDR3 DNA reads as TGTGCCAGCACCAGGACTAGCGGGAGACGGGACACCGGGGAGCTGTTTTTT. Its protein is CASTRTSGRRDTGELFF. The whole variable domain, remainder taken from reference TRBV5-4 and TRBJ2-2, is ETGVTQSPTHLIKTRGQQVTLRCSSQSGHNTVSWYQQALGQGPQFIFQYYREEENGRGNFPPRFSGLQFPNYSSELNVNALELDDSALYLCASTRTSGRRDTGELFFGEGSRLTVL.

This clone was counted a single time. This chain joins TRBV19 and TRBJ2-1; 12 positions agree with TRBD2. In germline, CDR1 is LNHDA, CDR2 SQIVND (reference sequence). The CDR3 covers 16 residues. Losses at the gene ends were 3 bases for V and 9 bases for J; bases not matched to a gene: 9. The CDR3 region has the DNA TGTGCCAGTAGTATTCTAGCGGGAGGGCCTGGGTCTGAGCAGTTCTTC. As protein: CASSILAGGPGSEQFF.

The chain combines TRBV29-1 with TRBJ2-5, with D perhaps TRBD2 (6 bases). The end of the DNA is better explained by TRBJ2-7, so the J call may be wrong. The germline gives CDR1 SQVTM, CDR2 ANQGSEA. This CDR3 contains 14 residues. The CDR3 sequence: CSVAARDSLYEQYF. The CDR3 region has the DNA TGCAGCGTTGCTGCGCGGGACTCCCTCTACGAGCAGTACTTC.

The chain joins TRBV7-8 to TRBJ2-1; no clear D gene. CDR3 length equals 17 residues. V gave up 5 bases and J gave up 3 bases, with 20 bases separating them. Germline values: CDR1 SGHVS, CDR2 FQNEAQ. The DNA of the CDR3 is TGTGCCAGCAGCGCCCTCCCCTCCGAGGATCACTACAATGAGCAGTTCTTC. Translating it yields CASSALPSEDHYNEQFF.

J is TRBJ2-5 and V is TRBV30, with D perhaps matching TRBD1 (6 bases). With 3 bases removed from V and 4 bases from J, the gap between germline ends came to 6 bases. Germline CDR1 is GTSNPN and CDR2 is SVGIG (reference sequence). This CDR3 has 11 amino acids. The CDR3 DNA reads TGTGCCTGGAGGGACAGAGAGACCCAGTACTTC. Protein product: CAWRDRETQYF.

The gene calls are TRBV6-6 and TRBJ2-7; D is perhaps TRBD1 (6 bases). This CDR3 contains 14 residues. Trimming removed 6 bases at V and 3 bases at J, with 15 bases between. Germline V CDR1 and CDR2: MNHNY, SVGAGI (reference sequence). The DNA of the CDR3 is TGTGCCAGCAGGGACCGGGACACGGACTACGAGCAGTACTTC. It encodes CASRDRDTDYEQYF.

This clone appeared a few times. The chain joins TRBV14 to TRBJ2-7, with D maybe TRBD2 (6 bases). This CDR3 contains 16 residues. Germline V gene lookup returns CDR1 SGHDN and CDR2 FVKESK. Trimming removed 0 bases at V and 3 bases at J, with 15 bases between. The CDR3 DNA reads TGTGCCAGCAGCCAAGATACCGGGTTGGACTACTACGAGCAGTACTTC. This gives the protein CASSQDTGLDYYEQYF.

This clone was seen only a few times. This chain connects TRBV18 to TRBJ1-2; 8 bases are shared with TRBD1. CDR1 and CDR2 (germline): KGHSH, LQKENI. V dropped 3 bases and J dropped 4; count of bases not matched to a gene: 4. This CDR3 is built from 14 residues. CDR3 nucleotide sequence: TGTGCCAGCTCACCTAGGACAGGGAGCTATGGCTACACCTTC. This sequence encodes CASSPRTGSYGYTF.

J is TRBJ2-1 and V is TRBV7-3; 13 bases are a match to TRBD2. Germline lookup yields CDR1 SGHTA and CDR2 FQGTGA. Germline trimming cut 4 bases from V and 4 bases from J; bases unmatched to any gene: 7. This CDR3 has 17 residues. CDR3 DNA: TGTGCCAGCAGCTCGACTAGCGGGAGGTCTGGGTACAATGAGCAGTTCTTC. It yields the protein CASSSTSGRSGYNEQFF.

This chain connects TRBV27 to TRBJ2-1; possible D gene TRBD1, 6 bases. Per germline, CDR1 MNHEY and CDR2 SMNVEV (reference sequence). The V and J ends lost 1 base and 5 bases respectively, with 12 bases between them. The CDR3 consists of 15 residues. CDR3 residues: CASSLLRQVDNEQFF. Here the CDR3 DNA reads TGTGCCAGCAGTTTATTAAGACAGGTGGACAATGAGCAGTTCTTC.

The rearrangement uses TRBV7-9 and TRBJ2-7; D is uncertain. The CDR3 has 15 residues. Germline CDR1 SEHNR, CDR2 FQNEAQ (reference sequence). V gave up 1 base and J gave up 3 bases, with 13 bases separating them. The CDR3 nucleotides are TGTGCCAGCAGCTTAGGCTCGGGTGCTATCTACGAGCAGTACTTC. The encoded protein is CASSLGSGAIYEQYF.

The rearrangement uses TRBV19 and TRBJ1-5; perhaps TRBD1 as D (5 bases). V shed 3 bases and J shed 5 bases, with 11 bases lying between them. The CDR3 runs to 14 residues. The germline V gene encodes CDR1 LNHDA and CDR2 SQIVND (reference sequence). For the CDR3, the DNA is TGTGCCAGTAGTATGGCAGGGCACGATCAGCCCCAGCATTTT. Translation: CASSMAGHDQPQHF.

The chain joins TRBV29-1 to TRBJ1-1, with 8 bases lining up with TRBD1. Germline assignment: CDR1 SQVTM and CDR2 ANQGSEA. The CDR3 contains 13 residues. The trim removed 4 bases at V and 2 bases at J, leaving 3 bases unmatched. In nucleotides, the CDR3 is TGCAGCGTTGGCGCAGGGGGCAACACTGAAGCTTTCTTT. Translated, it gives CSVGAGGNTEAFF.

The chain employs TRBV18 and TRBJ1-1, with a weak D call TRBD1 (6 bases). Germline CDR1 is KGHSH and CDR2 is LQKENI. This CDR3 is built from 16 residues. Trimming left V 4 bases short and J 5 bases short, with 20 bases between. DNA for the CDR3: TGTGCCAGCTCACTGGGCCTCGGGGGGCCTGGTACTGAAGCTTTCTTT. Its translation: CASSLGLGGPGTEAFF.

The V and J genes are TRBV7-9 and TRBJ1-4; D gene unclear. The length of the CDR3 is 15 residues. V was trimmed by 3 bases and J by 7 bases, leaving 15 bases between them. The germline V gene has CDR1 SEHNR and CDR2 FQNEAQ (reference sequence). CDR3 in amino acids: CASSLAGSSGEKLFF. In DNA, the CDR3 is TGTGCCAGCAGCTTGGCGGGGTCGTCGGGTGAAAAACTGTTTTTT.

V is TRBV4-1 and J is TRBJ1-1, with D unresolved. The CDR3 is 15 residues long. The V end was cut by 4 bases, the J end by 0 bases, with 12 bases between. The germline V gene encodes CDR1 MGHRA and CDR2 YSYEKL. The CDR3 loop is CASSLEAYMNTEAFF. The CDR3 nucleotides read TGCGCCAGCAGCCTCGAGGCTTATATGAACACTGAAGCTTTCTTT.

This chain uses TRBV4-2 with TRBJ2-5; TRBD1 is a possible D gene (5 bases). Looked up from germline, CDR1 is LGHNA and CDR2 is YNFKEQ. The CDR3 is 14 amino acids. The V end was cut by 1 base, the J end by 1 base, with 7 bases between. This chain's CDR3 is CASSQATGQETQYF. CDR3 in DNA: TGTGCCAGCAGCCAAGCTACAGGCCAAGAGACCCAGTACTTC.

The CDR3 DNA reads as TGTGCCTGGAGTGTAAGGGGGGCCACCTGGGAACGGCGGGAGGGCCCGGAAGAGACCCAGTACTTC. It encodes CAWSVRGATWERREGPEETQYF. V is TRBV30 and J is TRBJ2-5; TRBD2 matches at 9 bases. The V gene end was trimmed by 0 bases and the J gene end by 3 bases; junction bases not matched to a gene: 26. Germline CDR1 is GTSNPN and CDR2 is SVGIG (reference sequence). This CDR3 region has 22 residues.

The rearrangement links TRBV27 to TRBJ2-1; 8 nucleotides agree with TRBD2. Germline assignment: CDR1 MNHEY and CDR2 SMNVEV (reference sequence). Trimming at V came to 5 bases and at J to 6 bases, leaving 18 bases not matched to a gene. The CDR3 runs 18 residues. The CDR3 DNA sequence: TGTGCCAGCAGTACCCCGACGTTAGCGGGACCCGTTTCCAATGAGCAGTTCTTC. This sequence encodes CASSTPTLAGPVSNEQFF.

The gene calls are TRBV9 and TRBJ2-1, with D tentatively TRBD2 (6 bases). Germline V lookup: CDR1 SGDLS, CDR2 YYNGEE. Trimming removed 3 bases from V and 3 bases from J, with 16 bases in between. The CDR3 contains 16 residues. The CDR3 is CASSDSGPPFYNEQFF. DNA for the CDR3: TGTGCCAGCAGCGATAGCGGCCCCCCCTTCTACAATGAGCAGTTCTTC.